The rows below give T cell receptor beta chains drawn from one sample of a study of PD-L1 blockade in urothelial cancer. Using immunoSEQ multiplex PCR, the repertoire was profiled, and TCRdb retains in-frame clones only, with some absent. The sample lists about 38,000 clones; around four fifths were seen once. This specimen was PBMCs, taken around atezolizumab (anti-PD-L1) treatment. All receptors come from a man at least 80 years old with urothelial cancer. Each CDR3 is given with its conserved first and last residue. D genes are given only for firm matches. The listing skips clone size in some rows; elsewhere it reads once, few, many or a size class.

TRBJ1-1 TRBV6-1 NA NA TGTGCCAGCAGTGAAGGACAGAACACTGAAGCTTTCTTT CASSEGQNTEAFF
TRBJ2-2 TRBV6-1 TRBD2 NA TGTGCCGGGCGGACTAGCGGGAGTCGCACCGGGGAGCTGTTTTTT CAGRTSGSRTGELFF
TRBJ2-1 TRBV6-5 TRBD2 NA TGTGCCAGCAGTTCCAAGTGGGCTAGCGGGAGGGATGAGCAGTTCTTC CASSSKWASGRDEQFF
TRBJ2-3 TRBV6-6 TRBD2 many TGTGCCAGCACATCTAGCGGGAGCCCAGCAGATACGCAGTATTTT CASTSSGSPADTQYF
TRBJ1-2 TRBV18 NA NA TGTGCCAGCTCACCAAGAGGGGACTCTAACTATGGCTACACCTTC CASSPRGDSNYGYTF
TRBJ1-5 TRBV5-5 NA NA TGTGCCAGCAGCTTGGACATCTTGTATCAGCCCCAGCATTTT CASSLDILYQPQHF
TRBJ2-7 TRBV28 TRBD2 few TGTGCCAGCAGTTCCCTAGCGGGAGTTGGCTACGAGCAGTACTTC CASSSLAGVGYEQYF
TRBJ2-7 TRBV6-5 TRBD1 NA TGTGCCAGCAGCACAGGGGTCTACGAGCAGTACTTC CASSTGVYEQYF
TRBJ2-3 TRBV6-1 TRBD2 NA TGTGCCAGCAGTCGGGGGGGGGCTGCAGATACGCAGTATTTT CASSRGGAADTQYF
TRBJ2-5 TRBV7-7 NA NA TGTGCCAGCAGCACCGACAGGCAAGAGACCCAGTACTTC CASSTDRQETQYF
TRBJ1-5 TRBV19 TRBD1 few TGTGCCAGTAGTAACAGACAGGGGGGGAATCAGCCCCAGCATTTT CASSNRQGGNQPQHF
TRBJ2-7 TRBV28 NA few TGTGCCAGCAGTCCCGTAGACTTGGCCTACGAGCAGTACTTC CASSPVDLAYEQYF
TRBJ2-7 TRBV2 NA NA TGTGCCAGCAGTACATCATACGGGGGATACGAGCAGTACTTC CASSTSYGGYEQYF
TRBJ2-6 TRBV15 NA NA TGTGCCACCAGCAGAGATAGCTCCTCTGGGGCCAACGTCCTGACTTTC CATSRDSSSGANVLTF
TRBJ1-4 TRBV30 NA NA TGTGCCTGGAGTACCGGGACAAGAACTAATGAAAAACTGTTTTTT CAWSTGTRTNEKLFF
TRBJ1-1 TRBV7-6 TRBD1 NA TGTGCCAGCAGCCCCGAGGACAGGGGTATGTTTGCAGCTTTCTTT CASSPEDRGMFAAFF
TRBJ1-5 TRBV10-2 NA NA TGCGCCAGCAGGGGGGGTAGCAATCAGCCCCAGCATTTT CASRGGSNQPQHF
TRBJ2-3 TRBV13 NA once TGTGCCAGCTCTTCGGGAGACACAGATACGCAGTATTTT CASSSGDTDTQYF
TRBJ1-1 TRBV30 NA once TGTGCCTGGACTCTTCCGCGGACAGTGGGGGAAGCTTTCTTT CAWTLPRTVGEAFF
TRBJ2-3 TRBV5-1 TRBD1 NA TGCGCCAGCAGCCCCGGGACAGGGCAATTATGGCAGTATTTT CASSPGTGQLWQYF
TRBJ2-1 TRBV25-1 NA NA TGTGCCAGCAGTGGCTACTCCTACAATGAGCAGTTCTTC CASSGYSYNEQFF
TRBJ2-6 TRBV27 NA few TGTGCCAGCAGTGAATATAAGAGGCCTGGGGCCAACGTCCTGACTTTC CASSEYKRPGANVLTF
TRBJ1-2 TRBV7-8 NA NA TGTGCCAGCAGCTTAGCCCCAGGGGTAGGTTACGGCTACACCTTC CASSLAPGVGYGYTF
TRBJ1-2 TRBV29-1 TRBD1 NA TGCAGCGCCACGAAGGGGACAGGGGTATATGGCTACACCTTC CSATKGTGVYGYTF
TRBJ1-2 TRBV27 TRBD1 NA TGTGCCAGCAGTCCGTACCTGGGACAGGGTTTATATGGCTACACCTTC CASSPYLGQGLYGYTF
TRBJ2-7 TRBV6-5 TRBD1 NA TGTGCCAGCAAGCAGGACAGGGACTCCTACGAGCAGTACTTC CASKQDRDSYEQYF
TRBJ2-7 TRBV6-5 NA NA TGTGCCAGCAGTCCCCGCAGGGGAAGCTCCTACGAGCAGTACTTC CASSPRRGSSYEQYF
TRBJ2-7 TRBV28 TRBD2 NA TGTGCCAGCAGTCGGACTAGCGGGATCGAGCAGTACTTC CASSRTSGIEQYF
TRBJ2-5 TRBV7-2 NA NA TGTGCCAGCAGCTTTCTAGGAGCAGAGACCCAGTACTTC CASSFLGAETQYF
TRBJ2-1 TRBV23-1 TRBD1 NA TGCGCCAGCGGACAGGGAATCTCGGATGAGCAGTTCTTC CASGQGISDEQFF
TRBJ2-7 TRBV5-4 TRBD1 NA TGTGCCAGCAGCGGGACAGGGTTCTCCTACGAGCAGTACTTC CASSGTGFSYEQYF
TRBJ1-3 TRBV9 TRBD1 few TGTGCCAGCAGCGTAGGGACAGGGAACACCATATATTTT CASSVGTGNTIYF
TRBJ1-1 TRBV4-3 NA few TGCGCCAGCAGCCCACAAGCATCTGGGAGGACTGAAGCTTTCTTT CASSPQASGRTEAFF
TRBJ2-3 TRBV5-1 NA NA TGCGCCAGCAGCTTGGTGGCCTTACAAGGCACAGATACGCAGTATTTT CASSLVALQGTDTQYF
TRBJ2-2 TRBV4-2 NA NA TGTGCCAGCAGCCGAAACGGGGGTAACACCGGGGAGCTGTTTTTT CASSRNGGNTGELFF
TRBJ2-3 TRBV2 NA NA TGTGCCAGCAGCTCATTCCAGGGGCGGAGCACAGATACGCAGTATTTT CASSSFQGRSTDTQYF
TRBJ1-1 TRBV6-5 TRBD1 NA TGTGCCAGCACAGACAGGGGGAAAGCTTTCTTT CASTDRGKAFF
TRBJ2-1 TRBV6-6 TRBD1 NA TGTGCCAGCAGGCCCGGGACAGGGGGCAATGAGCAGTTCTTC CASRPGTGGNEQFF
TRBJ2-7 TRBV5-1 NA NA TGCGCCAGCAGCTTGGAGGGGACTTACGAGCAGTACTTC CASSLEGTYEQYF
TRBJ2-7 TRBV5-5 TRBD1 NA TGTGCCAGCAGCCCGACAGGGGCGACCTACGAGCAGTACTTC CASSPTGATYEQYF
TRBJ2-5 TRBV19 TRBD1 NA TGTGCCAGTAGTATTCAGGGGGCCGAGACCCAGTACTTC CASSIQGAETQYF
TRBJ2-1 TRBV19 NA NA TGTGCCAGCAATCGTGGCGGGCTCTCCTACAATGAGCAGTTCTTC CASNRGGLSYNEQFF
TRBJ2-7 TRBV2 NA NA TGTGCCAGCAGTGGCGAAGTGCGGTACTTC CASSGEVRYF
TRBJ1-5 TRBV7-2 TRBD1 NA TGTGCCAGCAGCCACGCCGGGACAGCTTCCTATAGCAATCAGCCCCAGCATTTT CASSHAGTASYSNQPQHF
TRBJ2-1 TRBV11-2 NA NA TGTGCCAGCAGCCCCCTTTTCGCGAGGTTCTCCTACAATGAGCAGTTCTTC CASSPLFARFSYNEQFF
TRBJ1-3 TRBV5-5 TRBD1 NA TGTGCCAGCAGACCACTCCAGGGGGCGCTTGGAAACACCATATATTTT CASRPLQGALGNTIYF
TRBJ2-5 TRBV4-1 TRBD2 NA TGCGCCAGCAGCCAAGAGCCAGCGGGAAGAGGCGAGACCCAGTACTTC CASSQEPAGRGETQYF
TRBJ2-7 TRBV4-1 TRBD2 NA TGCGCCAGCAGCTCACTCCCTTCTAGCGGGGCATCCTACGAGCAGTACTTC CASSSLPSSGASYEQYF
TRBJ1-5 TRBV5-8 NA NA TGTGCCAGCAGCTTGGCAGGGCCCTATAGCAATCAGCCCCAGCATTTT CASSLAGPYSNQPQHF
TRBJ1-2 TRBV4-1 TRBD1 NA TGCGCCAGCAGCCGAGAGGGACAGGGGGCGCTTGGCTACACCTTC CASSREGQGALGYTF
TRBJ2-1 TRBV5-1 TRBD2 NA TGCGCCAGCAGCTTGGGGCCGGGAGGGAACAATGAGCAGTTCTTC CASSLGPGGNNEQFF
TRBJ2-5 TRBV7-9 TRBD1 once TGTGCCAGCAGCCAGGGGGACAGGGGGCAGGAGACCCAGTACTTC CASSQGDRGQETQYF
TRBJ2-7 TRBV5-1 TRBD1 NA TGCGCCAGCAGCTTGGTGGCGGGACAGGGCTTTTACGAGCAGTACTTC CASSLVAGQGFYEQYF
TRBJ2-7 TRBV6-6 TRBD2 NA TGTGCCAGCAGTTCCGGGACTAGCGGGCCCTACGAGCAGTACTTC CASSSGTSGPYEQYF